The clone carrying this TCR beta chain was detected a few times. In the naive CD8 group, cells lacked CD45RO and were positively selected for CCR7, so terminally differentiated effector memory CD45RA+ cells were left out. The data originate from a study of shared clonotypes between healthy human individuals. At deep level, the assay was performed. Several immunoSEQ plates held equal portions of the genomic DNA taken from each subset. The method was immunoSEQ multiplex PCR; TCRdb's version includes in-frame clones alone and lacks a portion of them. The data contain some 2,100,000 clones, just over 90% of them singletons. Germline assignment: CDR1 MGHRA and CDR2 YSYEKL. V lost 2 bases and J 4 bases, leaving 8 bases between the germline ends. The CDR3 length is 13 residues.

Sequencing used naive CD8+ T cells from PBMCs. The clonotype originates from a man between 18 and 29 years old in good health. Some clones in this sample may be carry-over from other donors' samples. The V call is TRBV4-1, the J call TRBJ1-1; possibly TRBD1 for D (5 bases). The CDR3 coding sequence is TGCGCCAGCAGCCAACGGGACGGCACTGAAGCTTTCTTT. Its protein product is CASSQRDGTEAFF.